This T cell receptor (beta chain) was recorded in a study of cytomegalovirus exposure and HLA in healthy donors (dated by TCRdb to the late 2010s). A note on the overall study: According to an earlier analysis of a few hundred of the donors, about 179 million T cells yielded 117 million unique TCR beta sequences and about 300 Gb of sequence data. An early release covering about 600 HLA-typed donors comprised roughly 300 gigabases of sequencing data and tens of millions of unique TCR sequences. Among the roughly 400 genotyped donors, about 85% belonged to the genetic ancestry cluster associated with self-reported Caucasian donors. The study aimed to test whether cataloging public T cell receptors could reveal signatures of past pathogen exposure. The T cell repertoires of 666 subjects were profiled by immunosequencing and related to cytomegalovirus serostatus. In addition to the first cohort of 650 to 750 subjects, a separate validation cohort of approximately 110 different subjects was used. To predict cytomegalovirus infection status, the study brought together high-throughput TCR immunosequencing, statistical association of individual TCRs with disease status, and machine learning. To study patterns of TCR occurrence, a later analysis re-analyzed previously published TCR beta repertoires from under 750 donors and added high-resolution HLA genotyping. Rather than using new phenotypic data, the later analysis identified candidate immune exposures from TCR beta sequences and from how often those sequences occurred across donors. In an earlier analysis of a few hundred of the donors, high-throughput TCR beta sequencing was used to judge whether each TCR beta V gene segment behaved as functional or pseudogenic. Donor age, sex, ethnicity and CMV serostatus were collected together with the repertoire data. A later genetic analysis used genome-wide SNP genotypes for about three fifths of the 666 donors, treating that subset as a discovery cohort. Every discovery cohort repertoire had been produced on one sequencing platform. HLA typing included class I and class II loci at four-digit resolution. Typing coverage differed by locus: A, B, C, DRB1 and DQB1 were typed in roughly 620-630 donors, DQA1 in 522, DPA1 in approximately 600, and DPB1 in 472. Roughly 5 DR-DQ haplotypes were handled as single units for association and clustering, since linkage in the cohort was strong. Across some 400 genotyped donors of the cohort, an average of roughly 230,000 unique TCR beta nucleotide sequences per donor were sequenced, and approximately 19% of those sequences were non-productive. General conclusions and limits of the study: Most TCR sequences were observed very rarely across donors, whereas some public TCRs were present in many individuals. A later genetic analysis reported fewer N-insertions in productive TCRs among donors in an Asian-associated ancestry cluster than the 666-donor mean. In a later analysis, around 17,000 TCR beta sequences were associated with specific HLA alleles at a false discovery rate of 0.05. The presence/absence analyses assumed that sequencing depth was roughly uniform across donors, and that assumption may not be true. A cluster of highly shared sequence variants was judged likely to be a technical artifact of the sequencing pipeline. Broadly in line with IMGT annotations, most TCR beta V segments showed up in productive rearrangements about 87% or about 30% of the time in an earlier analysis of 587 of the donors. Some IMGT-functional V segments, including TRBV6-2 and TRBV6-3, could not be distinguished by the 87-base-pair reads and were therefore excluded. In this cohort, only TCR beta chains were sequenced, and detectable features were limited by the absence of alpha or paired-chain data. A few of the identified cytomegalovirus-associated TCR beta chains were confirmed in vitro to be specific for cytomegalovirus antigens. When HLA alleles, especially DR and DQ, strongly co-occurred, attributing TCR associations to individual alleles was difficult. A further reported finding was that TCR beta sequences accurately predicted the HLA-A and HLA-B alleles for most subjects in the first cohort. Immune exposure information for the cohort was limited to CMV serostatus. In a later analysis, most CMV-associated TCR beta chains were found to appear HLA-restricted, with HLA associations seemingly driven largely by CMV exposure. In a later analysis, TCR association rates were found to vary across HLA loci, with the most associated TCRs seen for DRB1 alleles and the fewest for HLA-C alleles. In a later genetic analysis, a missense DCLRE1C variant was associated with V-gene and J-gene trimming of TCR beta chains, and the association was replicated in an independent cohort. In both the original and validation cohorts, the classifier was reported to diagnose cytomegalovirus status with high specificity and sensitivity. A total of fewer than 200 TCR beta chains were listed by the study as associated with cytomegalovirus. Correlated functional status among segregating V segments might reflect linkage disequilibrium, but an unknown experimental factor could not be ruled out. Compared with equally common non-associated chains, HLA-associated TCR beta chains in a later analysis were more clonally expanded and had lower generation probabilities. In a later analysis, several top co-occurrence clusters were reported to appear linked to parvovirus B19, influenza, CMV and Epstein-Barr virus. Because counts were too low, roughly 16 rarely observed V segments, including chromosome 9 orphons, were left out of the earlier analysis of roughly 600 of the donors. The authors suggested that the approach could potentially be generalized to other disease states and immunological phenotypes. Because HLA typing was unavailable for some donors at each locus, only the typed subset was used in association tests.

Sequences LNHDA (CDR1) and SQIVND (CDR2) are obtained from the germline V gene (reference sequence). V is trimmed back by 11 bases and J by 3 bases, and the junction contains 6 bases that no gene match accounts for. From cysteine to phenylalanine, the CDR3 is 13 amino acids long. The read is trimmed to its CDR3 DNA, 39 bases read in frame from base 1. The cohort was made up of 650 to 700 healthy bone marrow donors. Cohort members were all nominally healthy when sampled, although unrecorded immune exposures were likely present. The donor was CMV seropositive and was included in the group of 250 to 300 seropositive cohort members. A peripheral blood sample was collected from each donor, and TCR beta sequencing was performed on peripheral blood mononuclear cells. Genomic DNA extraction from the blood cell samples was performed with the Qiagen DNeasy Blood Extraction Kit. A remark on this clone: Its recognized antigen is unknown. Base qualities are not at hand, and no much larger clone is one base apart.

The library was produced with the immunoSEQ multiplex PCR assay. The multiplex PCR relied on a mix of 60 forward primers for TCR Vbeta segments and 13 reverse primers for TCR Jbeta segments. A multiplex PCR assay on genomic DNA amplified the CDR3 region of rearranged TCR beta genes. On the Illumina HiSeq System, the amplified TCR beta libraries were sequenced as 87-base-pair reads. The authors processed their data as follows. A later analysis tallied 75 million to 95 million unique TCR beta chains across the 610 or so repertoires, and about 12 million of those chains were shared by two or more donors. Raw reads were error-corrected and collapsed into unique sequences by a nearest-neighbor algorithm in which closely related sequences were merged to remove PCR and sequencing errors. To assign V, D and J gene segments, CDR3 sequences were aligned to IMGT reference sequences. For a sequence to be retained, at least a six-nucleotide match to both a V gene segment and a J gene segment was required. Rearrangements were called productive when the CDR3 lacked stop codons and stayed in frame with V and J; all others were non-productive. Following IMGT convention, CDR3 was defined as the stretch from the second conserved V-encoded cysteine up to the conserved J-encoded phenylalanine. Sequences without an unambiguous match to a single V gene segment were excluded from the earlier analysis of approximately 600 of the donors. In an earlier analysis of several hundred of the donors, a V segment was called functional when productive rearrangements were above 56.7%, and segregating when the standard deviation between donors exceeded 5%. A statistical classification framework was built to diagnose cytomegalovirus status from the catalog of TCR beta chain sequences. A later analysis assigned V and J genes by comparing TCR nucleotide sequences with IMGT/GENE-DB human TR gene sequences. A later analysis assigned CDR3 sequences and most-parsimonious VDJ recombination scenarios with the TCRdist pipeline. In a later analysis, each TCR beta chain was defined by its CDR3 amino acid sequence together with its V-gene family, and reads without a unique V-gene family were excluded. As a way to deal with suspected cross-contamination and a sequencing artifact, a later analysis dropped 450 to 600 nucleotide sequences that were highly shared and had low generation probability. In a later analysis, a clonal expansion index for each public chain was calculated from normalized within-repertoire ranks of inferred template counts. A later analysis computed generation probabilities with a VDJ recombination model fitted to out-of-frame rearrangements, and checked the results against IGoR. A later analysis scored TCR-TCR, TCR-HLA and TCR-CMV co-occurrence with hypergeometric tests, applying a repertoire-size bias correction to TCR pairs. In a later analysis, false discovery rates were estimated by permuting HLA or CMV assignments 20 times. In a later analysis, co-occurring TCRs were grouped using DBSCAN, and TCRdist sequence similarity was added for clustering within HLA-allele-positive subsets. For co-occurrence clustering, repertoires with fewer than 30,000 or more than 120,000 public chains were excluded, along with a handful of repertoires with anomalous nucleotide sharing. Entries here come from immuneACCESS through TCRdb and include only in-frame sequences with V and J called. Some clones fail to appear in such tables; in the studies checked, an unresolved V gene covers under half of the shortfall, and the cause of the remainder is unknown. V, J and clone size reflect that table, while D and trimming were determined from the DNA. The sample table lists roughly 96,000 clones, roughly 74% of them with a count of one. 2.5% to 3.5% of the sample lies in the top ten.

The sample taken for sequencing was PBMCs. In this chain, TRBV19 is recombined with TRBJ2-3, and TRBD2 matches 9 of the central bases. The sequence came from a female donor in good health and CMV-seropositive. The DNA is as follows: TGTGCCTCCTCTAGCGGGGCGACAGATACGCAGTATTTT. It translates as CASSSGATDTQYF.